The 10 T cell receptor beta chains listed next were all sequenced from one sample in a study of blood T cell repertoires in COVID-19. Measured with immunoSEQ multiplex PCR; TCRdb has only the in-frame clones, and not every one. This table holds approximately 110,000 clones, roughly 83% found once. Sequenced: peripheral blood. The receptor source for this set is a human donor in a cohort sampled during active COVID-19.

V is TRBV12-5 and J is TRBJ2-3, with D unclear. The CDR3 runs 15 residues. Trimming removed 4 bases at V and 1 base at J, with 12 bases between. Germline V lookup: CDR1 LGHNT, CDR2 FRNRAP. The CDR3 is CASGSEATRTDTQYF. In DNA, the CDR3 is TGTGCTAGTGGTTCAGAGGCGACCCGCACAGATACGCAGTATTTT.

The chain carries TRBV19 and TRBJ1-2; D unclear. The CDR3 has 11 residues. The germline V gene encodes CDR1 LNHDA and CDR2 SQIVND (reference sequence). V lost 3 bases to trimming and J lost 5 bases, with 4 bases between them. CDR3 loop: CASSMRYGYTF. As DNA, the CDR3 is TGTGCCAGTAGTATGAGGTATGGCTACACCTTC.

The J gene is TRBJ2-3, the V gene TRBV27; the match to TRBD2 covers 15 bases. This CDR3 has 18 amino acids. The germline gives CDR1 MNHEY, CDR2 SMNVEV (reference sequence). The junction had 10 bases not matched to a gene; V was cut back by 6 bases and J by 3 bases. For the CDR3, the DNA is TGTGCCAGCAGGGGACTAGCGGGAGGCCCGCAGCAGACAGATACGCAGTATTTT. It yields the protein CASRGLAGGPQQTDTQYF.

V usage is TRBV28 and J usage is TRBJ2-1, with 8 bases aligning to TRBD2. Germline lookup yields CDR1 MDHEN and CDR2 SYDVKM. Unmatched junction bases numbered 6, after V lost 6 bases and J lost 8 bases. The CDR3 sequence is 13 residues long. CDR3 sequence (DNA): TGTGCCAGCAGGGCGGGAGGAGGTTATGAGCAGTTCTTC. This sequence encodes CASRAGGGYEQFF.

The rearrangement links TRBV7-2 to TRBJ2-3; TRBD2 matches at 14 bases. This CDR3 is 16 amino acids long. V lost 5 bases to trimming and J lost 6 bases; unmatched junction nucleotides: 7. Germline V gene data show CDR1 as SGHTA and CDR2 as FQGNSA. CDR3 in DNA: TGTGCCAGCAGCCCCAGACTAGCGGGAGGGTTTGATACGCAGTATTTT. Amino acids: CASSPRLAGGFDTQYF.

The CDR3 sequence is CASSLRPRVSYQETQYF. Written as DNA, the CDR3 is TGCGCCAGCAGCTTGAGGCCACGGGTCTCGTACCAAGAGACCCAGTACTTC. The gene calls are TRBV5-1 and TRBJ2-5; unclear D gene. CDR3 length: 17 residues. Trimming shortened V by 1 base and J by 0 bases, and 16 bases separated the two germline ends. Germline CDR1 SGHRS, CDR2 YFSETQ.

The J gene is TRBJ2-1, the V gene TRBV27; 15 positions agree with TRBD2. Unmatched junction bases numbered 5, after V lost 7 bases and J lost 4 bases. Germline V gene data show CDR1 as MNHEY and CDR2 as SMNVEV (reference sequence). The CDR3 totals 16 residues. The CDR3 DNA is TGTGCCAGCACCGGACTAGCGGGAGGGTTATACAATGAGCAGTTCTTC. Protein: CASTGLAGGLYNEQFF.

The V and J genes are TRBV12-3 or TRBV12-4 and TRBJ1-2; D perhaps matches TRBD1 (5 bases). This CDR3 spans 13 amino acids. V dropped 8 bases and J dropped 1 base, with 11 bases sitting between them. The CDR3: CASRGGSNYGYTF. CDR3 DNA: TGTGCCAGCCGCGGGGGGAGTAACTATGGCTACACCTTC.

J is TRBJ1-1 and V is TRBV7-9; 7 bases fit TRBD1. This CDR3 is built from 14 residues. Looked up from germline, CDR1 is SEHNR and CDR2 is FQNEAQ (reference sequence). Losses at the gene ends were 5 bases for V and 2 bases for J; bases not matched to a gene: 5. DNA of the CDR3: TGTGCCAGCAGCGACAGGGAGATCAACACTGAAGCTTTCTTT. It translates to CASSDREINTEAFF.

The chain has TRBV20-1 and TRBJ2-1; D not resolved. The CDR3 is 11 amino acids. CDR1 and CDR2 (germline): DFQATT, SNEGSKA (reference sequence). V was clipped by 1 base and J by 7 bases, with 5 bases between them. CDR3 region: CSARGGNEQFF. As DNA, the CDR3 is TGCAGTGCTAGAGGAGGAAATGAGCAGTTCTTC.